This passage covers 15 T cell receptor beta chains from one sample sequenced in a study of naive and memory T cell subsets. The beta constant-region primer was an equimolar mix of two oligonucleotides covering TRBC1 and TRBC2. MiXCR, run by TCRdb on the UMI-ligation and nested PCR reads, gives a single entry per CDR3 protein. This repertoire shows 120,000 to 150,000 distinct CDR3 sequences, about a sixth found once; its top ten account for roughly 0.13%. Sequenced material: naive CD4+ T cells from blood. The receptors come from a human donor in good health.

This clonotype was detected a few times. The chain has TRBV4-1 and TRBJ1-2; 7 nucleotides agree with TRBD1. Germline V gene sequence: CDR1 MGHRA, CDR2 YSYEKL. CDR3 size: 15 residues. Trimming cost V 0 bases and J 4 bases; bases outside gene matches: 5. CDR3 DNA: TGCGCCAGCAGCCAAGAGGGACAGATCTTCTATGGCTACACCTTC. Translation gives CASSQEGQIFYGYTF.

This clonotype was picked up a small number of times. The chain joins TRBV20-1 to TRBJ1-1; D perhaps matches TRBD1 (5 bases). Germline V gene lookup returns CDR1 DFQATT and CDR2 SNEGSKA (reference sequence). The V end lost 1 base, the J end lost 0 bases, and 9 bases lay between the germline ends. There are 14 residues in the CDR3. This chain's CDR3 is CSARAGLLNTEAFF. CDR3 in DNA: TGCAGTGCTAGAGCGGGACTCTTGAACACTGAAGCTTTCTTT.

This clonotype was counted only a few times. This chain connects TRBV18 to TRBJ1-4, with D perhaps matching TRBD1 (6 bases). V shed 6 bases and J shed 4 bases, with 15 bases lying between them. This CDR3 region has 15 residues. Looked up from germline, CDR1 is KGHSH and CDR2 is LQKENI. The CDR3 reads CASSPGTGYNEKLFF. CDR3 bases: TGTGCCAGCTCGCCAGGAACAGGGTATAATGAAAAACTGTTTTTT.

There are a few counts of this clonotype. This chain uses TRBV12-3 or TRBV12-4 with TRBJ2-7, with 7 bases lining up with TRBD2. This CDR3 has 14 amino acids. Trimming cost V 0 bases and J 9 bases; bases outside gene matches: 8. The CDR3 sequence is CASSLAALASAQYF. The CDR3 bases are TGTGCCAGCAGTTTAGCTGCACTAGCGTCGGCGCAGTACTTC.

The V gene is TRBV20-1, the J gene TRBJ2-6; a weak D match, TRBD2 (5 bases). The germline V gene encodes CDR1 DFQATT and CDR2 SNEGSKA (reference sequence). The V gene lost 3 bases and the J gene lost 0 bases, with 12 bases spanning the gap. The CDR3 loop spans 16 amino acids. The chain's CDR3 is CSASPSGFSGANVLTF. CDR3 sequence (DNA): TGCAGTGCTAGCCCAAGCGGATTCTCTGGGGCCAACGTCCTGACTTTC.

The CDR3 loop is CASSQVRHSGANVLTF. The CDR3, as DNA: TGTGCCAGCAGCCAAGTTAGACACTCTGGGGCCAACGTCCTGACTTTC. This rearrangement joins TRBV16 to TRBJ2-6; D is unclear. CDR3 size: 16 residues. The germline CDR1 and CDR2 sequences are KGHSY and FQNENV. Deletions cut 2 bases from V and 0 bases from J, with 8 bases between.

The CDR3 bases are TGCAGTGCTAGAGAGGCGTCCCAAGAGACCCAGTACTTC. Amino acids: CSAREASQETQYF. J is TRBJ2-5 and V is TRBV20-1, with no clear D. The CDR3 spans 13 residues. V gave up 0 bases and J gave up 1 base, with 6 bases separating them. Germline CDR1 and CDR2: DFQATT and SNEGSKA (reference sequence).

This sequence joins TRBV28 and TRBJ1-2, with TRBD1 matching over 8 bases. Germline CDR1 MDHEN, CDR2 SYDVKM. V shed 5 bases and J 3 bases; nucleotides not matched to a gene: 8. The CDR3 is 15 residues long. This CDR3 reads CASSPGQAGHYGYTF. The CDR3 nucleotides are TGTGCCAGCAGTCCGGGACAGGCGGGCCACTATGGCTACACCTTC.

V gene TRBV5-1 combines with J gene TRBJ1-4, with D uncertain. V was trimmed by 4 bases and J by 0 bases, leaving 4 bases between them. This CDR3 is 13 amino acids long. CDR1 is SGHRS, CDR2 YFSETQ, per germline. The chain's CDR3 is CASSRSTNEKLFF. The CDR3 DNA reads TGCGCCAGCAGCCGGTCAACTAATGAAAAACTGTTTTTT.

The genes are TRBV6-2 or TRBV6-3 and TRBJ2-7; tentative D call: TRBD1 (6 bases). V lost 4 bases and J lost 3, with 13 bases in between. The CDR3 loop spans 14 amino acids. The germline V gene encodes CDR1 MNHEY and CDR2 SVGEGT. The CDR3 sequence: CASSSQGKVYEQYF. CDR3 in DNA: TGTGCCAGCAGTTCACAGGGAAAGGTCTACGAGCAGTACTTC.

The chain combines TRBV5-1 with TRBJ1-6; 7 bases are a match to TRBD1. Per the germline V gene, CDR1 is SGHRS and CDR2 is YFSETQ. The CDR3 length is 15 residues. V gave up 0 bases and J gave up 9 bases; unmatched junction bases: 6. This chain's CDR3 is CASSLERTGSSPLHF. The CDR3 DNA sequence: TGCGCCAGCAGCTTGGAGAGGACAGGATCTTCACCCCTCCACTTT.

This clonotype was seen only a few times. The chain couples TRBV5-4 to TRBJ2-7; TRBD1 might be the D (6 bases). V lost 4 bases and J lost 4, with 18 bases in between. Germline values: CDR1 SGHNT, CDR2 YYREEE (reference sequence). CDR3 length equals 15 residues. In nucleotides, the CDR3 is TGTGCCAGCAGCAACTTCGGGACACTCAATTACGAGCAGTACTTC. Its translation is CASSNFGTLNYEQYF.

Points on this clonotype: It is likely a read error, because the conserved phenylalanine at the end of the CDR3 is missing. The chain recombines TRBV12-3 or TRBV12-4 with TRBJ2-3; 9 nucleotides agree with TRBD2. The CDR3 runs to 18 residues. V lost 3 bases and J lost 0; bases outside the gene matches: 10. Here the CDR3 reads CASSLGLAGPYSTDTQYS. DNA for the CDR3: TGTGCCAGCAGTTTGGGGCTAGCGGGACCTTATAGCACAGATACGCAGTATTCT.

J is TRBJ2-2 and V is TRBV3-1, with D unresolved. CDR3 size: 14 residues. V was pared by 4 bases and J by 6 bases, with 12 bases between. The V gene's germline CDR1 is LGHDT and CDR2 YNNKEL (reference sequence). CDR3 region: CASSRHTGAGELFF. The CDR3 coding sequence is TGTGCCAGCAGCCGTCACACTGGGGCCGGGGAGCTGTTTTTT.

In this sample, this clonotype turned up many times. The chain links TRBV19 to TRBJ1-1; TRBD1 agrees at 7 bases. Germline assignment: CDR1 LNHDA and CDR2 SQIVND (reference sequence). The CDR3 has 15 amino acids. Trimming took 5 bases from V and 1 from J; bases not matched to a gene: 7. Here the CDR3 DNA reads TGTGCCAGTAGTCCGAGGGGACAGCCGAACACTGAAGCTTTCTTT. Translating gives CASSPRGQPNTEAFF.